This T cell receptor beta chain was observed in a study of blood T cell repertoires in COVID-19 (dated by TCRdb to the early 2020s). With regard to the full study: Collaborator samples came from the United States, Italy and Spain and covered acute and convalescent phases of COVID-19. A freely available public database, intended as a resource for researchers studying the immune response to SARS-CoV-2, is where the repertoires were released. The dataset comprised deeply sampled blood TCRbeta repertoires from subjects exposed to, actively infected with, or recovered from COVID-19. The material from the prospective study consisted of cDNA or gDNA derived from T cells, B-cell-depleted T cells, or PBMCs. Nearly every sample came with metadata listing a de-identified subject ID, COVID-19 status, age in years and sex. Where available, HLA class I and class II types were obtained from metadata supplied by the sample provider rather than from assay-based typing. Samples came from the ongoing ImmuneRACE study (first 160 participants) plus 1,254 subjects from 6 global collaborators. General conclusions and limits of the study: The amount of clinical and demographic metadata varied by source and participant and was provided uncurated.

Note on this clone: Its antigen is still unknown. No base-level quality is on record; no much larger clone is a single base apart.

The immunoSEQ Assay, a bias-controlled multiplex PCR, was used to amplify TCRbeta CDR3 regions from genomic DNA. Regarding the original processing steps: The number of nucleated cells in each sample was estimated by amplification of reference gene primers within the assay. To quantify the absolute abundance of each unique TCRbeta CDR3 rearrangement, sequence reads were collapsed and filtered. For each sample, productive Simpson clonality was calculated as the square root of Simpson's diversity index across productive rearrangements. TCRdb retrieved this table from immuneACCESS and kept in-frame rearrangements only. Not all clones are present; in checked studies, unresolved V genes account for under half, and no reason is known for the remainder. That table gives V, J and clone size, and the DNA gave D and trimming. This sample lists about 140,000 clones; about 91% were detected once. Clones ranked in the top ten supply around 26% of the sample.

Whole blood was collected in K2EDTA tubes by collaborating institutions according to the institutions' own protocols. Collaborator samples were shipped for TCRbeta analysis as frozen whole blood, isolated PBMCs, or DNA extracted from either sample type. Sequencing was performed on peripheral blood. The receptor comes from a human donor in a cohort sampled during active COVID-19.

The CDR3 in this case is CASSQDRSSPLHF. The DNA reads as follows: TGTGCCAGCAGCCAAGATAGGAGTTCACCCCTCCACTTT. The V gene is TRBV4-2 and the J gene is TRBJ1-6; the D gene is unclear. The CDR3 measures 13 amino acids from cysteine to phenylalanine. Only the CDR3 part of the read is kept: 39 bases, read in frame from the first base. The germline V gene encodes CDR1 LGHNA and CDR2 YNFKEQ. Between the V and J ends, shortened by 0 bases and 9 bases respectively, the junction contains 6 bases.